The rows below give T cell receptor beta chains drawn from one sample of a study of cytomegalovirus exposure and HLA in healthy donors. Assay: immunoSEQ multiplex PCR; the TCRdb copy retains only in-frame clones and omits some. The sample lists 100,000 to 120,000 clones; around 80% were seen once. The sample taken for sequencing was PBMCs. All receptors derive from a man between 25 and 39 years old in good health and CMV-seropositive. Each CDR3 is given with its conserved first and last residue. A D gene is named only where the DNA matches it firmly. Expanded clones are given a class, and other clones once, few, many or no size at all.

v_call: TRBV10-3; j_call: TRBJ1-5; d_call: TRBD1; clone_size: -; cdr3_aa: CAISEGQGGGYSNQPQHF; cdr3_nt: TGTGCCATCAGTGAAGGACAGGGGGGGGGATATAGCAATCAGCCCCAGCATTTT
v_call: TRBV4-3; j_call: TRBJ2-1; d_call: TRBD2; clone_size: -; cdr3_aa: CASSQDRAGGYNEQFF; cdr3_nt: TGCGCCAGCAGCCAAGATAGGGCGGGAGGATACAATGAGCAGTTCTTC
v_call: TRBV30; j_call: TRBJ2-7; d_call: -; clone_size: -; cdr3_aa: CAWNGGGSYEQYF; cdr3_nt: TGTGCCTGGAACGGGGGAGGCTCCTACGAGCAGTACTTC
v_call: TRBV9; j_call: TRBJ1-6; d_call: -; clone_size: -; cdr3_aa: CASSPREGFRSPLHF; cdr3_nt: TGTGCCAGCAGCCCCCGGGAGGGGTTTCGATCACCCCTCCACTTT
v_call: TRBV2; j_call: TRBJ2-1; d_call: TRBD2; clone_size: -; cdr3_aa: CASSPASGGTYNEQFF; cdr3_nt: TGTGCCAGCAGTCCGGCTAGCGGGGGAACCTACAATGAGCAGTTCTTC
v_call: TRBV7-9; j_call: TRBJ1-2; d_call: -; clone_size: -; cdr3_aa: CASSVKTENYGYTF; cdr3_nt: TGTGCCAGCAGCGTAAAAACAGAGAACTATGGCTACACCTTC
v_call: TRBV4-3; j_call: TRBJ2-1; d_call: -; clone_size: -; cdr3_aa: CASSPRARTEQFF; cdr3_nt: TGCGCCAGCAGCCCGCGGGCCCGGACGGAGCAGTTCTTC
v_call: TRBV19; j_call: TRBJ1-2; d_call: TRBD1; clone_size: -; cdr3_aa: CASSTTGDGYTF; cdr3_nt: TGTGCCAGTAGTACCACAGGGGATGGCTACACCTTC
v_call: TRBV15; j_call: TRBJ1-1; d_call: -; clone_size: -; cdr3_aa: CATSRPDTEAFF; cdr3_nt: TGTGCCACCAGCAGACCGGACACTGAAGCTTTCTTT
v_call: TRBV27; j_call: TRBJ1-3; d_call: -; clone_size: -; cdr3_aa: CASSPTGFSGNTIYF; cdr3_nt: TGTGCCAGCTCCCCCACGGGGTTTTCTGGAAACACCATATATTTT
v_call: TRBV2; j_call: TRBJ1-1; d_call: -; clone_size: -; cdr3_aa: CASREQGGNTEAFF; cdr3_nt: TGTGCCAGCAGGGAACAGGGAGGAAACACTGAAGCTTTCTTT
v_call: TRBV6-5; j_call: TRBJ2-5; d_call: -; clone_size: -; cdr3_aa: CASSYSVLTEGTQYF; cdr3_nt: TGTGCCAGCAGTTACTCGGTACTAACTGAAGGGACCCAGTACTTC
v_call: TRBV4-1; j_call: TRBJ1-1; d_call: -; clone_size: -; cdr3_aa: CASGRPGSKAFF; cdr3_nt: TGCGCCAGCGGCCGGCCCGGGAGTAAAGCTTTCTTT
v_call: TRBV10-2; j_call: TRBJ1-1; d_call: -; clone_size: few; cdr3_aa: CASSVGMNTEAFF; cdr3_nt: TGCGCCAGCAGTGTCGGGATGAACACTGAAGCTTTCTTT
v_call: TRBV9; j_call: TRBJ2-3; d_call: TRBD2; clone_size: -; cdr3_aa: CASSASGGSTDTQYF; cdr3_nt: TGTGCCAGCAGCGCTAGCGGGGGCTCAACAGATACGCAGTATTTT
v_call: TRBV28; j_call: TRBJ1-4; d_call: TRBD1; clone_size: -; cdr3_aa: CASSLVEQGRTNEKLFF; cdr3_nt: TGTGCCAGCAGTTTAGTCGAACAGGGGCGAACTAATGAAAAACTGTTTTTT
v_call: TRBV11-2; j_call: TRBJ2-4; d_call: TRBD2; clone_size: -; cdr3_aa: CASSRGGNIQYF; cdr3_nt: TGTGCCAGCAGCCGGGGAGGGAACATTCAGTACTTC
v_call: TRBV7-6; j_call: TRBJ2-3; d_call: TRBD2; clone_size: -; cdr3_aa: CASSLVAGGTDTQYF; cdr3_nt: TGTGCCAGCAGCTTAGTAGCGGGGGGCACAGATACGCAGTATTTT
v_call: TRBV5-4; j_call: TRBJ2-7; d_call: TRBD2; clone_size: once; cdr3_aa: CASTEAGRPPYEQYF; cdr3_nt: TGTGCCAGCACCGAAGCGGGGAGGCCCCCCTACGAGCAGTACTTC
v_call: TRBV7-6; j_call: TRBJ1-2; d_call: TRBD1; clone_size: -; cdr3_aa: CASSNRTGPHGYTF; cdr3_nt: TGTGCCAGCAGCAACCGGACAGGCCCCCATGGCTACACCTTC
v_call: TRBV10-1; j_call: TRBJ2-7; d_call: TRBD2; clone_size: -; cdr3_aa: CANRTSGGWYEQYF; cdr3_nt: TGCGCCAACCGGACTAGCGGGGGGTGGTACGAGCAGTACTTC
v_call: TRBV9; j_call: TRBJ2-2; d_call: TRBD1; clone_size: -; cdr3_aa: CASSAETGVTGELFF; cdr3_nt: TGTGCCAGCAGCGCCGAGACAGGGGTCACCGGGGAGCTGTTTTTT
v_call: TRBV2; j_call: TRBJ1-5; d_call: -; clone_size: once; cdr3_aa: CASSEQVINQPQHF; cdr3_nt: TGTGCCAGCAGTGAACAGGTCATTAATCAGCCCCAGCATTTT
v_call: TRBV4-1; j_call: TRBJ2-4; d_call: -; clone_size: -; cdr3_aa: CASSPSQAGSAKNIQYF; cdr3_nt: TGCGCCAGCAGCCCGTCACAGGCAGGGTCTGCCAAAAACATTCAGTACTTC
v_call: TRBV29-1; j_call: TRBJ2-4; d_call: -; clone_size: -; cdr3_aa: CSAESATVNIQYF; cdr3_nt: TGCAGCGCCGAATCCGCGACAGTTAACATTCAGTACTTC
v_call: TRBV30; j_call: TRBJ2-5; d_call: -; clone_size: -; cdr3_aa: CAWSGEETQYF; cdr3_nt: TGTGCCTGGAGCGGGGAGGAGACCCAGTACTTC